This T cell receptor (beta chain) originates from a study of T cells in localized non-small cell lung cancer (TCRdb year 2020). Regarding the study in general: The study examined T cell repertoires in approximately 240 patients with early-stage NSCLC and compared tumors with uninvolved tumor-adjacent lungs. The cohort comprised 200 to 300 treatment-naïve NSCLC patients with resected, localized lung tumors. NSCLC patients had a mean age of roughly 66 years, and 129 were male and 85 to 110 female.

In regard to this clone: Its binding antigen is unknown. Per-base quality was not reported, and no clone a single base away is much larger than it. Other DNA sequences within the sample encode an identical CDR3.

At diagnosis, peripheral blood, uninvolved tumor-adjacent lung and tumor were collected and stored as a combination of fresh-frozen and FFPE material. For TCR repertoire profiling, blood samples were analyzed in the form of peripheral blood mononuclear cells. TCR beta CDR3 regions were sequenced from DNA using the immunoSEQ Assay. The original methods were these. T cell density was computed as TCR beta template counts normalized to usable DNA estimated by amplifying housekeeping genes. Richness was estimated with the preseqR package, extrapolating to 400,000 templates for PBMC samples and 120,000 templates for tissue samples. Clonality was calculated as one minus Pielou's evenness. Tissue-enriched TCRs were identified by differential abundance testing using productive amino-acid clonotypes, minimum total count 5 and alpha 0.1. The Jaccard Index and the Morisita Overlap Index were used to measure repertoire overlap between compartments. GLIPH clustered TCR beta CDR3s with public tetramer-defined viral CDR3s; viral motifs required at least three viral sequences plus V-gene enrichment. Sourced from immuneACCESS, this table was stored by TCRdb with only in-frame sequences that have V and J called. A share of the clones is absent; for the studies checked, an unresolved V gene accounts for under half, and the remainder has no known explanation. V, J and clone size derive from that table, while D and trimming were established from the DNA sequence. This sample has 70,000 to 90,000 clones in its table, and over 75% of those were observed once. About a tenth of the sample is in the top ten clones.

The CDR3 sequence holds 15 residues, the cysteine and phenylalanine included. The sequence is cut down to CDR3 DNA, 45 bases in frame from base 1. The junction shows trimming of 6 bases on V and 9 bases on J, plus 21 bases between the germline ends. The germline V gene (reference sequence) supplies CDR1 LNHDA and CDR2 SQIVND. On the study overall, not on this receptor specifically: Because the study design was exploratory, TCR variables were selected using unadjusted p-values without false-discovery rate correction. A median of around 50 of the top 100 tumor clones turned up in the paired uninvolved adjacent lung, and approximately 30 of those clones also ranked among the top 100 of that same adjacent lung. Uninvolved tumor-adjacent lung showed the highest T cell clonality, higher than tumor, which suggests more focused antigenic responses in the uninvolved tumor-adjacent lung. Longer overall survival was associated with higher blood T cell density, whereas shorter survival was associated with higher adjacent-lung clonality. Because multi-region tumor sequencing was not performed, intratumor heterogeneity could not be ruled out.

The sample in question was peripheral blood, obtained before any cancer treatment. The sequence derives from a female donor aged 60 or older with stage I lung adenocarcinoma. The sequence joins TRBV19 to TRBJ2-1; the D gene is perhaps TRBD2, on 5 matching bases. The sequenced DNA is TGTGCCAGTAGCATGGTGATAGGTGTAGGGAGTGAGCAGTTCTTC. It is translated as CASSMVIGVGSEQFF.